This record looks at one TCR beta chain sequence and its context. Its antigen remains unidentified. Primers: 60 Vbeta forward and 13 Jbeta reverse. Using immunoSEQ multiplex PCR, the repertoire was profiled, and TCRdb retains in-frame clones only, with some absent. Of over 80,000 clones listed, roughly three quarters are singletons. The CDR3 contains 11 residues. Trimming removed 5 bases from V and 8 bases from J, with 7 bases in between. Looked up from germline, CDR1 is SEHNR and CDR2 is FQNEAQ (reference sequence). This specimen belongs to a study of cytomegalovirus exposure and HLA in healthy donors. Study findings and constraints: In an earlier analysis, about 87% or about 30%: the productive usage of most TCR beta V segments. On later analysis, the bulk of CMV-associated TCR beta chains appeared to be HLA-restricted. CMV serostatus stood as the only immune exposure information on hand.

The sample comprised PBMCs. The rearrangement links TRBV7-9 to TRBJ2-1, with D uncertain. The receptor's source is a man aged 35 to 55 in good health and CMV-seronegative. The CDR3 sequence is CASSRSYEQFF. Written as DNA, the CDR3 is TGTGCCAGCAGCCGGAGTTATGAGCAGTTCTTC.